The next 3 T cell receptor beta chains were all read from a single sample in a study of T cell repertoires in cytomegalovirus infection. These TCRs' antigens remain unknown. TCRdb re-called the reads through MiXCR, storing one row per CDR3 protein. The sample has approximately 310,000 distinct CDR3 sequences; roughly 25% are singletons. The sample was cultured PBMCs, taken from culture after CMV antigen stimulation. The receptors stem from a human donor in good health (CMV status not recorded). Some clones in this sample may be carry-over from other donors' samples.

This clonotype was observed a few times. The chain recombines TRBV12-3 or TRBV12-4 with TRBJ2-2; 8 bases are a match to TRBD2. Trimming took 5 bases from V and 3 from J; bases not matched to a gene: 8. This CDR3 comprises 16 residues. The CDR3 is CASSPRAGADTGELFF. The DNA of the CDR3 is TGTGCCAGCAGTCCTCGAGCGGGGGCGGACACCGGGGAGCTGTTTTTT.

This clonotype has only a few counts. The chain carries TRBV4-1 and TRBJ2-2, with D possibly TRBD1 on 6 matching bases. Germline-derived CDR1 and CDR2 are MGHRA and YSYEKL. V was cut by 1 base and J by 4 bases, with 10 bases left in between. CDR3 length: 15 amino acids. Here the CDR3 reads CASSQVQGTTGELFF. The DNA of the CDR3 is TGCGCCAGCAGCCAAGTGCAGGGGACCACCGGGGAGCTGTTTTTT.

This clonotype has only a few counts. The chain joins TRBV5-4 to TRBJ2-7; TRBD1 agrees at 11 bases. Per germline, CDR1 SGHNT and CDR2 YYREEE (reference sequence). V lost 4 bases and J lost 3; bases outside the gene matches: 3. The CDR3 length is 14 residues. CDR3 sequence (DNA): TGTGCCAGCAGCACGGGACAGGGGGGCTACGAGCAGTACTTC. It specifies CASSTGQGGYEQYF.